What follows describes a single T cell receptor (beta chain). Its antigen is not identified. The junction differs from germline at one of its ends, possibly a read error. Germline values: CDR1 MDHEN, CDR2 SYDVKM. The CDR3 covers 11 residues. Assay: immunoSEQ multiplex PCR; the TCRdb copy retains only in-frame clones and omits some. The table lists about 96,000 clones, around nine tenths of them singletons. This specimen belongs to a study of T cell responses to AZD1222 COVID-19 vaccine. Overall study findings and caveats: Elevations in Spike-specific TCR breadth and depth followed administration of two AZD1222 doses. The sample set comprised mostly white British donors with more females, and clonal diversity was possibly underestimated. Reports say nearly half of spike-specific TCRs go after unmutated variant regions.

The sample was peripheral blood, taken on day 0 of MenACWY control vaccination. This receptor was obtained from an adult in good health. The chain couples TRBV28 to TRBJ2-5; D not certain. The CDR3 DNA follows: TGTGCCAGCAGTTTATTAGAGATCCAGTACTTC. Encoded protein: CASSLLEIQYF.